The next 24 T cell receptor beta chains were all read from a single sample in a study of blood T cell repertoires in COVID-19. Clones were read by immunoSEQ multiplex PCR, and TCRdb kept only the in-frame ones, dropping some. The table includes around 130,000 clones, less than 90% detected once. The sample comprised PBMCs or T cells enriched from blood (not recorded which). The receptors shown here come from a woman aged 25 to 39 who had recovered from COVID-19.

This clone was detected only a few times. The chain employs TRBV19 and TRBJ2-2; D perhaps matches TRBD2 (6 bases). The germline V gene encodes CDR1 LNHDA and CDR2 SQIVND (reference sequence). Trimming took off 1 base at V and 5 bases at J, with 14 bases between the two ends. The CDR3 runs to 16 residues. CDR3 coding DNA: TGTGCCAGTAGTATAGGAAGGGCGGGGCCGACCGGGGAGCTGTTTTTT. Translating gives CASSIGRAGPTGELFF.

The rearrangement joins TRBV4-3 to TRBJ1-2, with TRBD1 matching 7 bases. The germline CDR1 and CDR2 sequences are LGHNA and YSLEER. This CDR3 comprises 15 residues. V trimming: 0 bases; J trimming: 2 bases; junction bases outside the gene matches: 3. The CDR3 DNA reads as TGCGCCAGCAGCCAAGACAGGGGGAGAAACTATGGCTACACCTTC. As protein: CASSQDRGRNYGYTF.

The chain joins TRBV1 to TRBJ2-6; the table assigns TRBD1, which was not confirmed against the DNA. TRBV1 is reported as a pseudogene. The CDR3 totals 20 residues. The CDR3 DNA follows: TGCACCAGCAGCCAACAGGTCCTCGGCAAAGTAGAATGTGGGGCCAACGTCCTGACTTTC. Protein sequence: CTSSQQVLGKVECGANVLTF.

V and J are TRBV2 and TRBJ2-7; 8 bases align to TRBD1. V lost 6 bases, J lost 8 bases, and 6 bases stayed unmatched. Looked up from germline, CDR1 is SNHLY and CDR2 is FYNNEI. This CDR3 spans 12 amino acids. Here the CDR3 DNA reads TGTGCCAGCAGCTCTGGACAGGGCAAGCAGTACTTC. Protein: CASSSGQGKQYF.

J is TRBJ2-5 and V is TRBV3-1 (or the pseudogene TRBV3-2), with D maybe TRBD2 (7 bases). The CDR3 is 13 residues long. Trimming shortened V by 6 bases and J by 4 bases, and 12 bases separated the two germline ends. The germline gives CDR1 LGHDT, CDR2 YNNKEL (reference sequence). The DNA for the CDR3 is TGTGCCAGCAGAAGGGGGGGACGAGAGACCCAGTACTTC. It translates to CASRRGGRETQYF.

V and J are TRBV18 and TRBJ1-4; tentative D call: TRBD1 (5 bases). The V gene lost 8 bases and the J gene lost 4 bases, with 11 bases spanning the gap. Germline V lookup: CDR1 KGHSH, CDR2 LQKENI. The CDR3 has 13 residues. The CDR3 here is CASAMGHNEKLFF. CDR3 in DNA: TGTGCCAGCGCCATGGGGCATAATGAAAAACTGTTTTTT.

The chain recombines TRBV29-1 with TRBJ2-3, with 7 bases aligning to TRBD2. The ends lost 5 bases at V and 6 bases at J; junction bases unmatched: 5. The CDR3 contains 12 residues. Looked up from germline, CDR1 is SQVTM and CDR2 is ANQGSEA. CDR3 in amino acids: CSVPREGDTQYF. The CDR3 DNA follows: TGCAGCGTTCCCAGGGAGGGGGATACGCAGTATTTT.

The chain recombines TRBV27 with TRBJ1-5; the match to TRBD1 covers 9 bases. Germline V gene lookup returns CDR1 MNHEY and CDR2 SMNVEV (reference sequence). Trimming removed 7 bases from V and 3 bases from J; junction bases left unmatched: 7. This CDR3 is built from 15 residues. CDR3 sequence (DNA): TGTGCCAGCACCCCGGGACAGGGCGACAATCAGCCCCAGCATTTT. Protein sequence: CASTPGQGDNQPQHF.

This clone was seen only once. The chain combines TRBV14 with TRBJ2-3; tentatively, D is TRBD2 (6 bases). Trimming took off 4 bases at V and 2 bases at J, with 10 bases between the two ends. This CDR3 has 14 residues. The V gene's germline CDR1 is SGHDN and CDR2 FVKESK. The CDR3, as DNA: TGTGCCAGCAGCCTGGAGGGGCTCACAGATACGCAGTATTTT. This gives the protein CASSLEGLTDTQYF.

The chain combines TRBV7-6 with TRBJ1-3; D is unresolved. The CDR3 covers 17 residues. Trimming stripped 5 bases from V and 0 bases from J, with 17 bases between. The germline CDR1 and CDR2 sequences are SGHVS and FNYEAQ. The CDR3 protein is CASSRTSGARSGNTIYF. CDR3 DNA sequence: TGTGCCAGCAGCAGAACGTCCGGTGCCCGCTCTGGAAACACCATATATTTT.

V gene TRBV14 combines with J gene TRBJ1-2; D gene ambiguous. The length of the CDR3 is 13 residues. V was pared by 1 base and J by 8 bases, with 11 bases between. Germline loops: CDR1 SGHDN, CDR2 FVKESK. The CDR3 sequence: CASSQGLLRGYTF. DNA for the CDR3: TGTGCCAGCAGCCAAGGACTATTGAGGGGCTACACCTTC.

CDR3 nucleotides: TGTGCCAGCAGTTTAAAGGCAGGGGGGCAAGAGACCCAGTACTTC. Its protein is CASSLKAGGQETQYF. The chain employs TRBV27 and TRBJ2-5; D might be TRBD1 (7 bases). The V end lost 2 bases, the J end lost 2 bases, and 12 bases lay between the germline ends. There are 15 residues in the CDR3. Per germline, CDR1 MNHEY and CDR2 SMNVEV (reference sequence).

The chain employs TRBV18 and TRBJ1-1, with D possibly TRBD1 on 5 matching bases. The germline V and J ends were trimmed by 2 bases and 1 base, with 17 bases remaining between them. CDR1 is KGHSH and CDR2 is LQKENI in the germline V gene. The CDR3 sequence is 17 residues long. CDR3 sequence: CASSPWGRHRGNTEAFF. Here the CDR3 DNA reads TGTGCCAGCTCACCATGGGGCAGGCACCGAGGGAACACTGAAGCTTTCTTT.

This clone was recorded many times. The V call is TRBV28, the J call TRBJ2-1; D gene ambiguous. The germline V gene has CDR1 MDHEN and CDR2 SYDVKM. V shed 2 bases and J shed 8 bases, with 7 bases lying between them. The CDR3 consists of 12 residues. CDR3: CASSLQRDEQFF. As DNA, the CDR3 is TGTGCCAGCAGTTTACAGCGTGATGAGCAGTTCTTC. The full variable domain, completed using reference TRBV28 and TRBJ2-1, is DVKVTQSSRYLVKRTGEKVFLECVQDMDHENMFWYRQDPGLGLRLIYFSYDVKMKEKGDIPEGYSVSREKKERFSLILESASTNQTSMYLCASSLQRDEQFFGPGTRLTVL.

The J gene is TRBJ2-1, the V gene TRBV2; 8 bases fit TRBD2. After removal of 6 bases from V and 0 bases from J, the junction contained 10 bases not matched to a gene. The CDR3 is 17 residues long. CDR1 is SNHLY and CDR2 is FYNNEI in the germline V gene. CDR3 sequence: CASSPGFGRASYNEQFF. DNA for the CDR3: TGTGCCAGCAGCCCTGGCTTCGGGAGGGCCTCCTACAATGAGCAGTTCTTC.

The chain couples TRBV7-9 to TRBJ1-2; D not certain. Germline V gene lookup returns CDR1 SEHNR and CDR2 FQNEAQ (reference sequence). The CDR3 consists of 12 residues. The ends were cut back, 4 bases at V and 0 bases at J, with 3 bases in the middle. In nucleotides, the CDR3 is TGTGCCAGCAGCTCAACTAACTATGGCTACACCTTC. Translation gives CASSSTNYGYTF.

This chain uses TRBV7-9 with TRBJ2-3; 9 positions agree with TRBD2. Trimming removed 2 bases from V and 4 bases from J; junction bases left unmatched: 1. Germline assignment: CDR1 SEHNR and CDR2 FQNEAQ (reference sequence). The CDR3 is 14 residues long. The CDR3 DNA follows: TGTGCCAGCAGCTTACTAGCGGGATCAGATACGCAGTATTTT. It is translated as CASSLLAGSDTQYF. Supplemented by reference TRBV7-9 and TRBJ2-3, the full variable domain reads DTGVSQNPRHKITKRGQNVTFRCDPISEHNRLYWYRQTLGQGPEFLTYFQNEAQLEKSRLLSDRFSAERPKGSFSTLEIQRTEQGDSAMYLCASSLLAGSDTQYFGPGTRLTVL.

This clone was counted only a few times. The J gene is TRBJ1-4, the V gene TRBV28; tentative D call: TRBD1 (6 bases). Trimming took 4 bases from V and 5 from J, leaving 14 bases between them. From germline, CDR1 is MDHEN and CDR2 SYDVKM. The CDR3 consists of 15 residues. CDR3 DNA: TGTGCCAGCAGTTCCACAGGGTCGACAAATGAAAAACTGTTTTTT. As protein: CASSSTGSTNEKLFF.

The V call is TRBV7-2, the J call TRBJ1-1; weak D call: TRBD1 (6 bases). The germline V gene has CDR1 SGHTA and CDR2 FQGNSA. The CDR3 extends over 15 amino acids. Trimming shortened V by 1 base and J by 5 bases, and 14 bases separated the two germline ends. The CDR3 nucleotides are TGTGCCAGCAGCTTAGAACAGGGCCGAGGGACTGAAGCTTTCTTT. The encoded protein is CASSLEQGRGTEAFF.

The V gene is TRBV5-4, the J gene TRBJ1-2; D gene ambiguous. Per the germline V gene, CDR1 is SGHNT and CDR2 is YYREEE (reference sequence). This CDR3 has 11 residues. V gave up 4 bases and J gave up 8 bases, with 9 bases separating them. The CDR3 sequence is CASSLQWGYTF. In nucleotides, the CDR3 is TGTGCCAGCAGCCTGCAGTGGGGCTACACCTTC.

V is TRBV18 and J is TRBJ1-1; a weak D match, TRBD1 (5 bases). CDR1 is KGHSH and CDR2 is LQKENI in the germline V gene. The CDR3 length is 13 residues. V gave up 8 bases and J gave up 4 bases, with 14 bases separating them. For the CDR3, the DNA is TGTGCCAGCGCCCCGGGGGGACCCACTGAAGCTTTCTTT. Amino acids: CASAPGGPTEAFF.

The chain is built from TRBV11-2 and TRBJ2-2, with 9 nucleotides matching TRBD1. After removal of 1 base from V and 0 bases from J, the junction contained 3 bases not matched to a gene. Per the germline V gene, CDR1 is SGHAT and CDR2 is FQNNGV. CDR3 length: 17 amino acids. CDR3 in amino acids: CASSLGQGGANTGELFF. The DNA for the CDR3 is TGTGCCAGCAGCTTAGGACAGGGGGGTGCGAACACCGGGGAGCTGTTTTTT.

The CDR3 DNA follows: TGTGCCAGCAGTTATGGCTCCGACTACAATGAGCAGTTCTTC. Amino acid sequence: CASSYGSDYNEQFF. The genes are TRBV6-2 or TRBV6-3 and TRBJ2-1; the D is unclear. V lost 3 bases, J lost 3 bases, and 9 bases lay in between. Germline V lookup: CDR1 MNHEY, CDR2 SVGEGT. The CDR3 runs 14 residues.

V and J are TRBV7-3 and TRBJ2-1; unclear D gene. The V end was cut by 1 base, the J end by 8 bases, with 9 bases between. The length of the CDR3 is 13 residues. The germline V gene encodes CDR1 SGHTA and CDR2 FQGTGA. For the CDR3, the DNA is TGTGCCAGCAGCTTAAGCGCGTCGCATGAGCAGTTCTTC. As protein: CASSLSASHEQFF.